The rows below give T cell receptor beta chains drawn from one sample of a study of T cell repertoires in aging, cancer and after chemotherapy. TCRdb analysed the multiplex PCR reads with MiXCR anew, one entry per CDR3 protein. This sample yields over 8,500 distinct CDR3 sequences, of which approximately 25% are seen a single time; about 2.4% belongs to the top ten. Material: blood. Receptors originate from a human donor in good health. Each CDR3 is given with its conserved first and last residue. D genes are given only for firm matches. The listing skips clone size in some rows; elsewhere it reads once, few, many or a size class.

DNA | CDR3 | D | J | size | V
TGCGCCAGCAGCCCTCCGGGACAAAGCTACGAGCAGTACTTC | CASSPPGQSYEQYF | NA | TRBJ2-7 | NA | TRBV5-1
TGTGCCAGCAGCGACGAAAGAAGAAGGAGCACAGATACGCAGTATTTT | CASSDERRRSTDTQYF | NA | TRBJ2-3 | few | TRBV5-5
TGTGCCAGCAGTGAAAGGGGGGAGACCCAGTACTTC | CASSERGETQYF | NA | TRBJ2-5 | NA | TRBV6-1
TGTGCCAGCTCACCCACCGGGTACGAGCAGTACTTC | CASSPTGYEQYF | NA | TRBJ2-7 | few | TRBV18
TGTGCCAGCAGGGGGGTGGGGAATGAAAAACTGTTTTTT | CASRGVGNEKLFF | NA | TRBJ1-4 | medium-sized | TRBV6-1
TGTGCCAGCTCACCGGGGCAGGTAGCGAGCGAGCAGTTCTTC | CASSPGQVASEQFF | NA | TRBJ2-1 | few | TRBV18
TGCAGCGCTGACCGTTTATATGGCTACACCTTC | CSADRLYGYTF | NA | TRBJ1-2 | medium-sized | TRBV29-1
TGTGCCAGCAGCTTAGTCGCGGGCGGGCAGACGAGCTCTGGAAACACCATATATTTT | CASSLVAGGQTSSGNTIYF | NA | TRBJ1-3 | few | TRBV7-9
TGTGCCAGCAGCTTGGACAGGGCTGGAAACACCATATATTTT | CASSLDRAGNTIYF | NA | TRBJ1-3 | medium-sized | TRBV5-5
TGCAGTGCTACCCAACCCGGGACAGGGTCAAACATTCAGTACTTC | CSATQPGTGSNIQYF | TRBD1 | TRBJ2-4 | few | TRBV20-1
TGTGCCAGCAGTTTTCCCTTTAGGCGAGACAGGTTCTACAACTATGGCTACACCTTC | CASSFPFRRDRFYNYGYTF | NA | TRBJ1-2 | NA | TRBV28
TGCAGTGCCAAGACAGGGGTGGACTCCTACAATGAGCAGTTCTTC | CSAKTGVDSYNEQFF | TRBD1 | TRBJ2-1 | few | TRBV20-1
TGCGCCAGCAGCCAAGACGTAGGACAGGGATCAGATACGCAGTATTTT | CASSQDVGQGSDTQYF | TRBD1 | TRBJ2-3 | NA | TRBV4-3
TGTGCCAGCAGTTACTTAACTAGCAACACCGGGGAGCTGTTTTTT | CASSYLTSNTGELFF | NA | TRBJ2-2 | medium-sized | TRBV6-5
TGCAGCGTGGCGAGGCCGGTCTCCTACAATGAGCAGTTCTTC | CSVARPVSYNEQFF | NA | TRBJ2-1 | medium-sized | TRBV29-1
TGCGCCAGCAGCTTGGCCTGGGGGGGCGGGGATGAGCAGTTCTTC | CASSLAWGGGDEQFF | NA | TRBJ2-1 | NA | TRBV5-5
TGTGCCACCAGCGACACTAGCGGGAGTTACAATGAGCAGTTCTTC | CATSDTSGSYNEQFF | TRBD2 | TRBJ2-1 | few | TRBV15
TGCAGTGCTAGATGGGGACAGCACTACGAGCAGTACTTC | CSARWGQHYEQYF | TRBD1 | TRBJ2-7 | NA | TRBV20-1
TGCAGTGCTAGAGATATAAGGGGATCCTACAATGAGCAGTTCTTC | CSARDIRGSYNEQFF | NA | TRBJ2-1 | few | TRBV20-1
TGCAGTGCCCGGACACCGAGACGTTTCAATGAGCAGTTCTTC | CSARTPRRFNEQFF | NA | TRBJ2-1 | NA | TRBV20-1
TGTGCCAGCAGTGAAACGTCGTGGGGAGAGACCCAGTACTTC | CASSETSWGETQYF | NA | TRBJ2-5 | few | TRBV6-5
TGCGCCAGCGCCGGGACAGGGGGCAGGTACGAGCAGTACTTC | CASAGTGGRYEQYF | TRBD1 | TRBJ2-7 | NA | TRBV5-1
TGTGCCAGCAGTCTAACCGGGACACAGAATCAGCCCCAGCATTTT | CASSLTGTQNQPQHF | NA | TRBJ1-5 | few | TRBV2
TGCAGCGTTGTCCTAAAGGGGGGTCTCTATAGCACAGATACGCAGTATTTT | CSVVLKGGLYSTDTQYF | NA | TRBJ2-3 | medium-sized | TRBV29-1
TGTGCCAGCAGCCTGGGACAGGGGGCCTCACCGAACTATGGCTACACCTTC | CASSLGQGASPNYGYTF | TRBD1 | TRBJ1-2 | medium-sized | TRBV7-9
TGCGCCAGCAGCATAGGGACAGGGGGCTACACTGAAGCTTTCTTT | CASSIGTGGYTEAFF | TRBD1 | TRBJ1-1 | NA | TRBV5-1
TGTGCCAGCAGTCCCGACAGCGTTGGCACAGATACGCAGTATTTT | CASSPDSVGTDTQYF | NA | TRBJ2-3 | few | TRBV6-2/TRBV6-3
TGCAGTGCTAGATCCCCTTTAGCGGGGGGAACTAGCACAGATACGCAGTATTTT | CSARSPLAGGTSTDTQYF | TRBD2 | TRBJ2-3 | NA | TRBV20-1
TGTGCCAGCAGTCCCGGGACAGGCCTACTTAATCAGCCCCAGCATTTT | CASSPGTGLLNQPQHF | TRBD1 | TRBJ1-5 | few | TRBV27
TGTGCCAGCAGCTCCCAAAAGGACAAAGTAGCTTCACCCCTCCACTTT | CASSSQKDKVASPLHF | NA | TRBJ1-6 | few | TRBV12-3/TRBV12-4
TGTGCCAGCAGTGACCTGGGACAGGGGGAGATCAATGAGCAGTTCTTC | CASSDLGQGEINEQFF | TRBD1 | TRBJ2-1 | medium-sized | TRBV6-4
TGTGCCAGCAGCTTATGGGACAGTAGGAACACTGAAGCTTTCTTT | CASSLWDSRNTEAFF | TRBD1 | TRBJ1-1 | NA | TRBV7-2
TGTGCCAGCAGCTTAGGACAGGGGGCCGAGGGGCAGAACTTC | CASSLGQGAEGQNF | TRBD1 | TRBJ2-7 | NA | TRBV7-9
TGCGCCAGCAGCCAAGTTACAGGGTTGAACACTGAAGCTTTCTTT | CASSQVTGLNTEAFF | NA | TRBJ1-1 | few | TRBV4-3
TGCAGCGCCAACGGTGGTGAGCAGTTCTTC | CSANGGEQFF | NA | TRBJ2-1 | medium-sized | TRBV29-1
TGTGCCAGCAGCTTGTTTGAGACTGATAGCACAGATACGCAGTATTTT | CASSLFETDSTDTQYF | NA | TRBJ2-3 | NA | TRBV5-5
TGTGCCAGCAGACGACAGGGGAGAGATACGCAGTATTTT | CASRRQGRDTQYF | TRBD1 | TRBJ2-3 | NA | TRBV5-4
TGTGCCAGCAGCATGAGAGCAGGGCCTTCCTACAATGAGCAGTTCTTC | CASSMRAGPSYNEQFF | NA | TRBJ2-1 | NA | TRBV9
TGTGCCAGCAGCTTAACACCCATTTCAGATACGCAGTATTTT | CASSLTPISDTQYF | NA | TRBJ2-3 | medium-sized | TRBV7-9
TGTGCCAGCAGCGTAGGGGGACTAGCTTCAGATACGCAGTATTTT | CASSVGGLASDTQYF | TRBD2 | TRBJ2-3 | NA | TRBV9
TGTGCCAGCAGTTTTGGATCCGGGGGCGTTTTCGGTGGGCAGTTCTTC | CASSFGSGGVFGGQFF | NA | TRBJ2-1 | few | TRBV27
TGTGCCAGCAGCTTAGTTGCAGGGGCCCCGAACACTGAAGCTTTCTTT | CASSLVAGAPNTEAFF | NA | TRBJ1-1 | NA | TRBV7-9
TGCGCCAGCAGCTTCCGGGACGTTGGCACATATACGCAGTATTTT | CASSFRDVGTYTQYF | NA | TRBJ2-3 | NA | TRBV5-1
TGTGCCAGTAGTGCGGGTCAAAACCCTGAAGCTTTCTTT | CASSAGQNPEAFF | NA | TRBJ1-1 | medium-sized | TRBV19
TGTGCCAGCAGTCCACCCCGACAGGGACGGGAAAAACTGTTTTTT | CASSPPRQGREKLFF | TRBD1 | TRBJ1-4 | medium-sized | TRBV28
TGTGCCAGCTCACCACCGCTAGCGGGAGGATCTGAGCAGTTCTTC | CASSPPLAGGSEQFF | TRBD2 | TRBJ2-1 | NA | TRBV18
TGCTGTGCTAGAGATGGGCGGTGGGAGGCAGATACGCAGTATTTT | CCARDGRWEADTQYF | NA | TRBJ2-3 | NA | TRBV20-1
TGTGCCATCAGAGGCGACAGCGGTTCCTACAATGAGCAGTTCTTC | CAIRGDSGSYNEQFF | NA | TRBJ2-1 | NA | TRBV10-3
TGTGCCAGCAGTTCCCCCAGGCTGAACACTGAAGCTTTCTTT | CASSSPRLNTEAFF | NA | TRBJ1-1 | NA | TRBV27
TGTGCCAGCAGCAAGAGAGACACAGATACGCAGTATTTT | CASSKRDTDTQYF | NA | TRBJ2-3 | few | TRBV13
TGTGCCAGCAGCTTGAGGTCTTCCTCTGGAAACACCATATATTTT | CASSLRSSSGNTIYF | NA | TRBJ1-3 | medium-sized | TRBV7-9
TGTGCCAGCAGCCAGAGGACTAGGGGTGAGCAGTACTTC | CASSQRTRGEQYF | TRBD2 | TRBJ2-7 | few | TRBV14
TGTGCCATCTCACCAACGGGAGGGTTGGGCACTGAAGCTTTCTTT | CAISPTGGLGTEAFF | NA | TRBJ1-1 | once | TRBV18
TGCAGTGCTAGTCATTCGGGACTAGCAAACAATGAGCAGTTCTTC | CSASHSGLANNEQFF | TRBD2 | TRBJ2-1 | few | TRBV20-1
TGTGCCAGCAGTGACCTCCCTGGAAACACCGGGGAGCTGTTTTTT | CASSDLPGNTGELFF | NA | TRBJ2-2 | few | TRBV6-4